The 5 T cell receptor beta chains listed next were all sequenced from one sample in a study of vaccination and CD4 T cells after COVID-19. Sample treatment: roughly ten-day PBMC culture with coronavirus spike peptide pools or control peptides (ViraFEST assay). No antigen has been identified for these receptors. Sequencing of cultured CD4+ T cell DNA used the Oncomine TCR Beta short-read assay. TCRdb redid the calling of the PCR reads with MiXCR, one entry per CDR3 protein. Of around 20,000 distinct CDR3 sequences listed, about two fifths are singletons. The sequences come from CD4+ T cells from blood, cultured in vitro, collected before SARS-CoV-2 vaccination. The receptors shown here come from a human donor who had recovered from COVID-19.

A few counts support this clonotype. The chain employs TRBV30 and TRBJ2-5, with 10 bases that match TRBD1. Per the germline V gene, CDR1 is GTSNPN and CDR2 is SVGIG (reference sequence). CDR3 length: 12 residues. Trimming at V came to 8 bases and at J to 5 bases, leaving 5 bases not matched to a gene. CDR3 in DNA: TGTGCCCGACAGGGGGCTGGGGAGACCCAGTACTTC. It is translated as CARQGAGETQYF.

This clonotype was picked up one time. The chain has TRBV7-9 and TRBJ1-1, with D possibly TRBD1 on 5 matching bases. The CDR3 contains 15 residues. Trimming took 4 bases from V and 6 from J, leaving 18 bases between them. CDR1 is SEHNR and CDR2 is FQNEAQ in the germline V gene (reference sequence). This chain's CDR3 is CASSSPVGRGSEAFF. For the CDR3, the DNA is TGTGCCAGCAGCTCCCCGGTGGGGCGAGGATCTGAAGCTTTCTTT.

The chain carries TRBV7-2 and TRBJ2-1, with D maybe TRBD2 (6 bases). The V gene lost 5 bases and the J gene lost 0 bases, with 11 bases spanning the gap. The CDR3 has 15 amino acids. CDR1 SGHTA and CDR2 FQGNSA come from the germline V gene. Written as DNA, the CDR3 is TGTGCCAGCAGCCGGGACTCCAGCTCCTACAATGAGCAGTTCTTC. Translating gives CASSRDSSSYNEQFF.

CDR3 DNA sequence: TGTGCCAGCAGCCTCGTGGAGGGCTTTGAGCTAGCGGGAGTTGAGCAGTTCTTC. Translated, it gives CASSLVEGFELAGVEQFF. This chain joins TRBV5-4 and TRBJ2-1, with 10 bases fitting TRBD2. The CDR3 has 18 amino acids. J lost 9 bases, V lost 4 bases, and 19 bases had no gene match. Germline CDR1 is SGHNT and CDR2 is YYREEE (reference sequence). The whole variable domain, remainder taken from reference TRBV5-4 and TRBJ2-1, is ETGVTQSPTHLIKTRGQQVTLRCSSQSGHNTVSWYQQALGQGPQFIFQYYREEENGRGNFPPRFSGLQFPNYSSELNVNALELDDSALYLCASSLVEGFELAGVEQFFGPGTRLTVL.

The rearrangement uses TRBV5-8 and TRBJ1-1; D is uncertain. Germline V CDR1 and CDR2: SGHTS, YDEGEE. The V gene lost 3 bases and the J gene lost 1 base, with 13 bases spanning the gap. The CDR3 length is 15 residues. CDR3 DNA sequence: TGTGCCAGCAGCTGGGCCGGCACAGCGAACACTGAAGCTTTCTTT. Translation gives CASSWAGTANTEAFF.